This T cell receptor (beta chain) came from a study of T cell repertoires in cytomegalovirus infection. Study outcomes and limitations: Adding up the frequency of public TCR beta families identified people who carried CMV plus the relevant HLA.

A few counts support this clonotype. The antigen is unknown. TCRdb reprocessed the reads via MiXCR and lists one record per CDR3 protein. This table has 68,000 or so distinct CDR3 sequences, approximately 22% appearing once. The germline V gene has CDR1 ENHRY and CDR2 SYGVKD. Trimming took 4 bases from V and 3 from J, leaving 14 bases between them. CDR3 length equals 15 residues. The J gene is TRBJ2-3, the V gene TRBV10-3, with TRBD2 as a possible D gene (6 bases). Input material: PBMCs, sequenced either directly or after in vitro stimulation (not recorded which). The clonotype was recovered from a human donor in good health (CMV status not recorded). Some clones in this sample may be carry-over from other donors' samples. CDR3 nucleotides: TGTGCCATCAGTGCAAGGGCGGGGAATACAGATACGCAGTATTTT. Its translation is CAISARAGNTDTQYF.